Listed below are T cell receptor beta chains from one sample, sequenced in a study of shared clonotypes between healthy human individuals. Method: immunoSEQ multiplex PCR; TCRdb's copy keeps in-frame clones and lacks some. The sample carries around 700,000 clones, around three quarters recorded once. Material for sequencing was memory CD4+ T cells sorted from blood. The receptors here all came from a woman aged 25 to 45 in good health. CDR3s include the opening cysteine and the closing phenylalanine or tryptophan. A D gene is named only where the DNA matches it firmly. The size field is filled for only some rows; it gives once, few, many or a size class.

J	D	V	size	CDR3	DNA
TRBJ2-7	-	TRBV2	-	CASSLLQTASYEQYF	TGTGCCAGCAGCTTACTCCAAACGGCCTCCTACGAGCAGTACTTC
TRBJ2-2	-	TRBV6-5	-	CASTPGLLGELFF	TGTGCCAGCACCCCTGGGCTCCTCGGGGAGCTGTTTTTT
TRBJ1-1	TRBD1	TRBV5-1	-	CASSLAGQGTDTEAFF	TGCGCCAGCAGCTTGGCGGGACAGGGAACGGACACTGAAGCTTTCTTT
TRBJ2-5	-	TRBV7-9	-	CASSQDPRQQYF	TGTGCCAGCAGCCAGGACCCCCGACAGCAGTACTTC
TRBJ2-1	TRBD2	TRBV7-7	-	CASSPRTSGSSYNEQFF	TGTGCCAGCAGCCCTCGGACTAGCGGGAGTTCATACAATGAGCAGTTCTTC
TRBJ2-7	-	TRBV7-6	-	CASSGDSLPLREQYF	TGTGCCAGCAGCGGGGACTCGTTACCGCTACGCGAGCAGTACTTC
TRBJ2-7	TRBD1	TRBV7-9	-	CASSPTGSYYEQYF	TGTGCCAGCAGCCCGACAGGGTCTTACTACGAGCAGTACTTC
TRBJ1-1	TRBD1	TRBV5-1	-	CASSGPGQGNTEAFF	TGCGCCAGCAGCGGGCCGGGACAGGGTAACACTGAAGCTTTCTTT
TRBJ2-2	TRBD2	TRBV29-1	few	CSVSGTSGRGTGELFF	TGCAGCGTGTCCGGGACTAGCGGGAGGGGCACCGGGGAGCTGTTTTTT
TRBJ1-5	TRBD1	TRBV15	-	CATSRGAGGGYQPQHF	TGTGCCACCAGCAGAGGGGCAGGGGGCGGTTATCAGCCCCAGCATTTT
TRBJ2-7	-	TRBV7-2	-	CASSLPVPYEQYF	TGTGCCAGCAGCTTGCCGGTTCCCTACGAGCAGTACTTC
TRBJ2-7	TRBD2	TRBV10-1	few	CASSEGLAGGAYEQYF	TGCGCCAGCAGTGAGGGACTAGCGGGAGGGGCCTACGAGCAGTACTTC
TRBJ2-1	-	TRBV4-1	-	CASSQDGSGGSYNEQFF	TGCGCCAGCAGCCAAGACGGAAGCGGAGGCTCCTACAATGAGCAGTTCTTC
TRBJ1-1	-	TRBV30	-	CASLDRPSEAFF	TGTGCCTCATTAGACCGTCCAAGTGAAGCTTTCTTT
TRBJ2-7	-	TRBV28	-	CASSHPSGLRNSYEQYF	TGTGCCAGCAGCCACCCCTCCGGGCTCCGAAATTCCTACGAGCAGTACTTC
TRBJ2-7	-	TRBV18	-	CASSVSPAQSGEQYF	TGTGCCAGCTCAGTTTCCCCGGCCCAATCGGGGGAGCAGTACTTC
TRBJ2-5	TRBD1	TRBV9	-	CASSVGAETGGGETQYF	TGTGCCAGCAGCGTAGGGGCCGAGACAGGGGGCGGAGAGACCCAGTACTTC
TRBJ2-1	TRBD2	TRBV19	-	CASSGGEASGEHNEQFF	TGTGCCAGTAGTGGCGGGGAAGCTAGCGGGGAACACAATGAGCAGTTCTTC
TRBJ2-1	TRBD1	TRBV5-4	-	CASSSRDRVHNEQFF	TGTGCCAGCAGCTCCCGGGACAGGGTGCACAATGAGCAGTTCTTC
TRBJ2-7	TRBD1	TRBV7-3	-	CASTHGTDTYEQYF	TGTGCCAGCACCCATGGGACAGATACCTACGAGCAGTACTTC
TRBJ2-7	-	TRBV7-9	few	CASSPDFRARDEQYF	TGTGCCAGCAGCCCGGACTTCAGGGCTCGGGACGAGCAGTACTTC
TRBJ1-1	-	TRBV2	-	CASSPGVVNTEAFF	TGTGCCAGCAGTCCAGGGGTGGTGAACACTGAAGCTTTCTTT
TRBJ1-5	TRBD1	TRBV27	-	CASRGQGNQPQHF	TGTGCCAGCCGTGGACAGGGGAATCAGCCCCAGCATTTT
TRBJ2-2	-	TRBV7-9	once	CASSHGRDANTGELFF	TGTGCCAGCAGTCACGGTCGGGACGCGAACACCGGGGAGCTGTTTTTT
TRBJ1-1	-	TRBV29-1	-	CSVKWGGTEAFF	TGCAGCGTGAAGTGGGGGGGGACTGAAGCTTTCTTT
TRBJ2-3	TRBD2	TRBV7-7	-	CASSLGTSSPQYF	TGTGCCAGCAGCTTGGGGACTAGCAGCCCGCAGTATTTT
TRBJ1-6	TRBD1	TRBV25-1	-	CASSKTGFRSPLHF	TGTGCCAGCAGTAAGACAGGGTTTCGTTCACCCCTCCACTTT
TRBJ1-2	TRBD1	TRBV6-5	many	CASSRDSNLNYGYTF	TGTGCCAGCAGCCGGGACAGCAACCTTAACTATGGCTACACCTTC
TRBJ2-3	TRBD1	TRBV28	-	CASRRQGSTDTQYF	TGTGCCAGCCGACGACAGGGAAGCACAGATACGCAGTATTTT
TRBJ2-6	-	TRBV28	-	CAHGVGGSGANVLTF	TGTGCCCATGGGGTAGGAGGGTCTGGGGCCAACGTCCTGACTTTC
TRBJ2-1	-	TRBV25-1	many	CASSESRDPQWNEQFF	TGTGCCAGCAGTGAATCCCGGGATCCCCAGTGGAATGAGCAGTTCTTC
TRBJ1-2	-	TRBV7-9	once	CASSHTGHQGYTF	TGTGCCAGCAGCCATACAGGGCATCAGGGCTACACCTTC
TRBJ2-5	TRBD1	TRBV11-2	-	CASAGTGGVETQYF	TGTGCCAGCGCCGGGACAGGGGGCGTAGAGACCCAGTACTTC
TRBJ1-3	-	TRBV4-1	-	CASSQEGLGNTIYF	TGCGCCAGCAGCCAAGAGGGCCTCGGAAACACCATATATTTT
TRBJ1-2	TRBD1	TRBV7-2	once	CASSPRTGVLGYTF	TGTGCCAGCAGCCCCCGGACAGGGGTCTTAGGCTACACCTTC
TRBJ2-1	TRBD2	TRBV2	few	CASRAGAPYNEQFF	TGTGCCAGCAGAGCGGGAGCCCCCTACAATGAGCAGTTCTTC
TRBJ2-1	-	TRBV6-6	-	CASSYRYNEQFF	TGTGCCAGCAGTTACAGGTACAATGAGCAGTTCTTC
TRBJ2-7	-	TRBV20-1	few	CSAREDKEQYF	TGCAGTGCTAGGGAAGACAAAGAGCAGTACTTC
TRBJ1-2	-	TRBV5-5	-	CASGTNYGYTF	TGTGCCAGCGGGACCAACTATGGCTACACCTTC
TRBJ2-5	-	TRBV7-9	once	CASSLDSKAQYF	TGTGCCAGCAGCTTAGACTCGAAGGCCCAGTACTTC
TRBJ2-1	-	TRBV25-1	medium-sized	CASSEAGNLHEQFF	TGTGCCAGCAGTGAAGCCGGGAACTTGCATGAGCAGTTCTTC
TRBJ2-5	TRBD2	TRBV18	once	CASSPRWAQAGGQETQYF	TGTGCCAGCTCACCACGGTGGGCCCAAGCGGGGGGCCAAGAGACCCAGTACTTC
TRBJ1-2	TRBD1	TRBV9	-	CASSERTGYGYTF	TGTGCCAGCAGCGAAAGGACAGGCTATGGCTACACCTTC
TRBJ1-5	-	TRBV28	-	CASSPGSQPQHF	TGTGCCAGCAGTCCCGGGAGTCAGCCCCAGCATTTT
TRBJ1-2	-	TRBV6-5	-	CASRESRKTNYGYTF	TGTGCCAGCAGAGAGAGTAGGAAAACTAACTATGGCTACACCTTC
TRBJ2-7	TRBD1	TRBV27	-	CASSSGQGLSYEQYF	TGTGCCAGCAGTTCCGGACAGGGTCTCTCCTACGAGCAGTACTTC
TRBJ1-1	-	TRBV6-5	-	CASRSGTSRTEAFF	TGTGCCAGCAGATCCGGGACAAGTCGGACTGAAGCTTTCTTT
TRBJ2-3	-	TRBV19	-	CASSVNLVGTDTQYF	TGTGCCAGTAGTGTTAATCTGGTTGGCACAGATACGCAGTATTTT
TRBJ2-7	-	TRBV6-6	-	CASSYSTGGGEQYF	TGTGCCAGCAGTTACTCGACTGGAGGGGGCGAGCAGTACTTC
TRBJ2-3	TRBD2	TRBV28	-	CASKASGIDTQYF	TGTGCCAGCAAGGCTAGCGGGATAGATACGCAGTATTTT
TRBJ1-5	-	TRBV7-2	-	CASSLPGGQPQHF	TGTGCCAGCAGCTTACCCGGGGGCCAGCCCCAGCATTTT